The 25 T cell receptor beta chains presented below share a single source sample, sequenced in a study of cytomegalovirus exposure and HLA in healthy donors. PCR was performed using 60 Vbeta and 13 Jbeta primers. Sequencing used immunoSEQ multiplex PCR; TCRdb keeps in-frame clones, though not all of them. The sample contains more than 140,000 clones, over 70% of which appear only once. The sequencing sample was made of PBMCs. These TCRs come from a man aged 25 to 40 in good health and CMV-seropositive.

The chain employs TRBV28 and TRBJ1-1; 8 positions agree with TRBD1. Trimming cost V 3 bases and J 1 base; bases outside gene matches: 4. CDR1 is MDHEN and CDR2 is SYDVKM in the germline V gene. This CDR3 region has 15 residues. The CDR3: CASSLWTGSNTEAFF. The CDR3 coding sequence is TGTGCCAGCAGTTTGTGGACAGGGTCGAACACTGAAGCTTTCTTT.

The rearrangement joins TRBV5-1 to TRBJ2-3; the match to TRBD2 covers 11 bases. V lost 1 base to trimming and J lost 3 bases; unmatched junction nucleotides: 1. This CDR3 has 15 residues. The V gene's germline CDR1 is SGHRS and CDR2 YFSETQ. CDR3: CASSLTSGSTDTQYF. CDR3 coding DNA: TGCGCCAGCAGCTTGACTAGCGGGAGTACAGATACGCAGTATTTT.

V and J are TRBV5-4 and TRBJ2-2; D gene unclear. Germline-derived CDR1 and CDR2 are SGHNT and YYREEE (reference sequence). The CDR3 is 14 residues long. Trimming pared 4 bases from V and 0 bases from J, leaving 7 bases between. For the CDR3, the DNA is TGTGCCAGCAGCCAACTCTCGAACACCGGGGAGCTGTTTTTT. Translated: CASSQLSNTGELFF.

This clone occurred once. This chain uses TRBV7-9 with TRBJ1-3; a possible D gene is TRBD1 (6 bases). CDR3 length: 16 amino acids. Trimming stripped 4 bases from V and 0 bases from J, with 13 bases between. Germline loops: CDR1 SEHNR, CDR2 FQNEAQ (reference sequence). The chain's CDR3 is CASSSTGFVSGNTIYF. The CDR3 region has the DNA TGTGCCAGCAGCTCCACAGGGTTTGTCTCTGGAAACACCATATATTTT.

J is TRBJ1-1 and V is TRBV11-2; D is ambiguous. Trimming stripped 6 bases from V and 1 base from J, with 12 bases between. The CDR3 extends over 14 amino acids. Per the germline V gene, CDR1 is SGHAT and CDR2 is FQNNGV. CDR3 region: CASSPGTWNTEAFF. As DNA, the CDR3 is TGTGCCAGCAGTCCAGGCACCTGGAACACTGAAGCTTTCTTT.

The V and J genes are TRBV19 and TRBJ1-1; weak D call: TRBD1 (5 bases). V lost 4 bases, J lost 0 bases, and 12 bases lay in between. Germline lookup yields CDR1 LNHDA and CDR2 SQIVND (reference sequence). The CDR3 has 15 residues. For the CDR3, the DNA is TGTGCCAGTAGTAGCAGGGTATACGTGAACACTGAAGCTTTCTTT. It codes for CASSSRVYVNTEAFF.

The V gene is TRBV7-2, the J gene TRBJ1-5, with a weak D call TRBD1 (5 bases). This CDR3 has 13 residues. The germline V gene encodes CDR1 SGHTA and CDR2 FQGNSA. Trimming shortened V by 5 bases and J by 6 bases, and 11 bases separated the two germline ends. CDR3 nucleotides: TGTGCCAGCAGCAAACAGGTTACTCAGCCCCAGCATTTT. Amino acid sequence: CASSKQVTQPQHF.

The chain employs TRBV7-9 and TRBJ2-1; 7 nucleotides align to TRBD1. The V gene's germline CDR1 is SEHNR and CDR2 FQNEAQ (reference sequence). Trimming took 5 bases from V and 4 from J; bases not matched to a gene: 2. This CDR3 has 13 amino acids. The CDR3 spells CASSPGQYNEQFF. CDR3 in DNA: TGTGCCAGCAGCCCGGGACAGTACAATGAGCAGTTCTTC.

The V and J genes are TRBV7-6 and TRBJ2-1, with 7 bases identical to TRBD2. The CDR3 spans 14 residues. With V trimmed by 5 bases and J by 9 bases, 10 bases remained unmatched. Germline CDR1 and CDR2: SGHVS and FNYEAQ. The CDR3 loop is CASSPDWGGGEQFF. The CDR3 region has the DNA TGTGCCAGCAGCCCGGATTGGGGGGGTGGTGAGCAGTTCTTC.

This rearrangement joins TRBV5-1 to TRBJ2-1; 14 nucleotides line up with TRBD2. The CDR3 has 14 amino acids. Germline lookup yields CDR1 SGHRS and CDR2 YFSETQ. The ends lost 0 bases at V and 15 bases at J; junction bases unmatched: 5. The CDR3: CASSLVGTSGSGFF. The CDR3 coding sequence is TGCGCCAGCAGCTTGGTCGGGACTAGCGGGAGCGGGTTCTTC.

This clone was observed a handful of times. The V call is TRBV5-1, the J call TRBJ2-5, with D perhaps matching TRBD2 (5 bases). The V gene lost 4 bases and the J gene lost 3 bases, with 10 bases spanning the gap. Per germline, CDR1 SGHRS and CDR2 YFSETQ. The CDR3 extends over 13 amino acids. The CDR3 DNA reads as TGCGCCAGCAGCGAGAGCGGAGAAGAGACCCAGTACTTC. It specifies CASSESGEETQYF.

This chain links TRBV4-3 with TRBJ2-5; 8 bases map to TRBD1. The assigned J gene may be wrong: the sequence end matches TRBJ2-7 better. Germline V CDR1 and CDR2: LGHNA, YSLEER. CDR3 size: 17 residues. The CDR3 DNA reads as TGCGCCAGCAGCCATGGATCCGGGACAGGAAGTACCTACGAGCAGTACTTC. Encoded protein: CASSHGSGTGSTYEQYF.

This chain connects TRBV10-3 to TRBJ2-5; 9 bases are a match to TRBD1. The DNA end lines up better with TRBJ2-7; the J call may be wrong. The CDR3 spans 16 residues. Per germline, CDR1 ENHRY and CDR2 SYGVKD. CDR3 DNA: TGTGCCATCAGTGCCCCCGGGACAGGGAAAAACTACGAGCAGTACTTC. Translation gives CAISAPGTGKNYEQYF.

This clone came up a few times. This chain uses TRBV19 with TRBJ2-4; D might be TRBD2 (6 bases). In germline, CDR1 is LNHDA, CDR2 SQIVND (reference sequence). This CDR3 region has 14 residues. The V gene lost 4 bases and the J gene lost 6 bases, with 13 bases spanning the gap. CDR3 sequence: CASSKTSNGNIQYF. The CDR3 DNA follows: TGTGCCAGTAGTAAGACTAGTAATGGAAACATTCAGTACTTC.

This clone came up once. The rearrangement joins TRBV11-2 to TRBJ1-4; possibly TRBD1 for D (6 bases). V gave up 2 bases and J gave up 4 bases, with 11 bases separating them. Germline V gene lookup returns CDR1 SGHAT and CDR2 FQNNGV. This CDR3 has 15 amino acids. The CDR3 bases are TGTGCCAGCAGCTTATCCCCCAGGGGTAATGAAAAACTGTTTTTT. Its translation is CASSLSPRGNEKLFF.

V is TRBV4-1 and J is TRBJ1-2; 7 nucleotides align to TRBD1. CDR3 length: 14 residues. Germline CDR1 and CDR2: MGHRA and YSYEKL. The V and J ends lost 2 bases and 0 bases, in that order; junction bases with no gene match: 0. The CDR3 DNA reads as TGCGCCAGCAGCCAACAGGGGGCTAACTATGGCTACACCTTC. It codes for CASSQQGANYGYTF.

V gene TRBV4-1 combines with J gene TRBJ1-1; D is unresolved. Trimming shortened V by 0 bases and J by 3 bases, and 14 bases separated the two germline ends. The CDR3 is 16 amino acids. Germline V gene lookup returns CDR1 MGHRA and CDR2 YSYEKL. In DNA form, the CDR3 reads TGCGCCAGCAGCCAAGACGCCAGGCGCCTGGACACTGAAGCTTTCTTT. Translated: CASSQDARRLDTEAFF.

The chain recombines TRBV2 with TRBJ2-7, with 9 bases that match TRBD1. CDR3 length: 15 amino acids. J lost 4 bases, V lost 5 bases, and 9 bases had no gene match. CDR1 is SNHLY and CDR2 is FYNNEI in the germline V gene. The CDR3 here is CASSPTTGGQYEQYF. In nucleotides, the CDR3 is TGTGCCAGCAGTCCAACGACAGGGGGTCAATACGAGCAGTACTTC.

The gene calls are TRBV6-5 and TRBJ2-7; 8 bases fit TRBD1. CDR1 is MNHEY and CDR2 is SVGAGI in the germline V gene. The junction had 0 bases not matched to a gene; V was cut back by 2 bases and J by 3 bases. There are 13 residues in the CDR3. CDR3 sequence: CASSYDRGYEQYF. The CDR3 nucleotides are TGTGCCAGCAGTTACGACAGGGGCTACGAGCAGTACTTC.

This clone has just a few counts. V is TRBV2 and J is TRBJ1-5; D unclear. Trimming cost V 2 bases and J 6 bases, with 11 bases left between them. The CDR3 is 14 residues long. The germline gives CDR1 SNHLY, CDR2 FYNNEI. The CDR3 nucleotides are TGTGCCAGCAGTGAAAACAGCTTGTCTCAGCCCCAGCATTTT. Translation gives CASSENSLSQPQHF.

The rearrangement joins TRBV30 to TRBJ1-2; TRBD1 is a possible D gene (5 bases). Germline V gene sequence: CDR1 GTSNPN, CDR2 SVGIG (reference sequence). The CDR3 has 12 residues. With 1 base removed from V and 8 bases from J, the gap between germline ends came to 11 bases. The CDR3 DNA sequence: TGTGCCTGGAGTGATAGGGGTGCCGGCTACACCTTC. Its translation is CAWSDRGAGYTF.

J is TRBJ2-1 and V is TRBV19, with TRBD2 identical over 8 bases. The CDR3 has 17 residues. Per germline, CDR1 LNHDA and CDR2 SQIVND (reference sequence). V gave up 1 base and J gave up 0 bases; unmatched junction bases: 5. CDR3 nucleotides: TGTGCCAGTAGTATAGGCTGGAGCGGGAGCTCCTACAATGAGCAGTTCTTC. This encodes CASSIGWSGSSYNEQFF.

This sequence joins TRBV28 and TRBJ2-3; 8 bases match TRBD2. CDR3 length: 15 residues. Per germline, CDR1 MDHEN and CDR2 SYDVKM. V lost 3 bases and J lost 2; bases outside the gene matches: 4. The chain's CDR3 is CASSFQRGNTDTQYF. The CDR3 region has the DNA TGTGCCAGCAGTTTCCAGCGGGGGAACACAGATACGCAGTATTTT.

J is TRBJ2-1 and V is TRBV7-9; D gene ambiguous. Germline V CDR1 and CDR2: SEHNR, FQNEAQ (reference sequence). The CDR3 runs to 8 residues. V lost 8 bases, J lost 14 bases, and 7 bases lay in between. DNA for the CDR3: TGTGCCAGCCCCGAGGAGTTCTTC. This gives the protein CASPEEFF.

V and J are TRBV7-6 and TRBJ2-7, with D possibly being TRBD2 (6 bases). Germline CDR1 SGHVS, CDR2 FNYEAQ. V lost 5 bases, J lost 5 bases, and 13 bases lay in between. The CDR3 covers 13 residues. DNA of the CDR3: TGTGCCAGCAGCGGCGATGGGGAGGACGAGCAGTACTTC. Translated: CASSGDGEDEQYF. Full variable domain (outside the CDR3, taken from reference TRBV7-6 and TRBJ2-7): GAGVSQSPRYKVTKRGQDVALRCDPISGHVSLYWYRQALGQGPEFLTYFNYEAQQDKSGLPNDRFSAERPEGSISTLTIQRTEQRDSAMYRCASSGDGEDEQYFGPGTRLTVT.